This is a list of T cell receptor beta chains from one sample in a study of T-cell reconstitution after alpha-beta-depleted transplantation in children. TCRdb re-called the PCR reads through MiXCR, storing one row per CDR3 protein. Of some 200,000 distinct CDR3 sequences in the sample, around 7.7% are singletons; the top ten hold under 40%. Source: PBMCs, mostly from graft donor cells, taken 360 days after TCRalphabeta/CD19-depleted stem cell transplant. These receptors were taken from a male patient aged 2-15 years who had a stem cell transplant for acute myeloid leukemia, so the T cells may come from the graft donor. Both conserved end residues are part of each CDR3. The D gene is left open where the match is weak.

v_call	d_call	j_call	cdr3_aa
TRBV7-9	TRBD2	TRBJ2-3	CASSLASSGADTQYF
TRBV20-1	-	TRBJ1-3	CSAEGGASGNTIYF
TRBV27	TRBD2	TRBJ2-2	CASSFVLAGGGETGELFF
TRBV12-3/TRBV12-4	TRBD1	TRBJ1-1	CASSPRGTQAEAFF
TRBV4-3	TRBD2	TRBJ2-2	CASSQGLAGTLGTGELFF
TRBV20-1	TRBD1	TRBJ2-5	CSASTPLQGVRMGTQYF
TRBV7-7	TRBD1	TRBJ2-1	CASSRQGISEQFF
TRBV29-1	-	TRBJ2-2	CSAPDGTGELFF
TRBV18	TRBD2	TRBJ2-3	CASSPPSSGSLSQYF
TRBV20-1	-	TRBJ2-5	CSASISPTQETQYF
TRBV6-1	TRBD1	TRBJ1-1	CASRPTGESTEAFF
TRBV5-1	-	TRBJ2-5	CASSLEGQETQYF
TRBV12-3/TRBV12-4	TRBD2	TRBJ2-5	CTSSSQGLAGGPLQETQYF
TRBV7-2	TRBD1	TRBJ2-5	CASSLFSDRAPAQYF
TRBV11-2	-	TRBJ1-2	CASSFAKRGYGYTF
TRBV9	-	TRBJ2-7	CASSVGYSSSYEQYF
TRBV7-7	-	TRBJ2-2	CASSSLDSNTGELFF
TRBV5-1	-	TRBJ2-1	CASSFSLDTAYNEQFF
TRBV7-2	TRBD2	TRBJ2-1	CASKIAGDYNEQFF
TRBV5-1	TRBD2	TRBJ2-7	CASSVSGNSYEQYF
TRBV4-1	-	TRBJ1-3	CASSRYFGGVGNTIYF
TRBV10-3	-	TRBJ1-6	CAIRGGGRYNSPLHF
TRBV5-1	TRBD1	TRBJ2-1	CASSWDPPRQGANEQFF
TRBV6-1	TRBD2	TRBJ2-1	CASSLTGREPNEQFF
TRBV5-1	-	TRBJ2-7	CASNLDPGEYEQYF
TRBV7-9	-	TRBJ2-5	CASEAGWETQYF
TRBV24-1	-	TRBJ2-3	CATSDSYTQYF
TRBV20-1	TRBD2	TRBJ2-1	CSARGLLAGGVSEQFF
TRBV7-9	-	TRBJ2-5	CASSRTVQETQYF
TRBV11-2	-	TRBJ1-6	CASSLWGRASARFNSPLHF
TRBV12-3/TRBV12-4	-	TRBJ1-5	CASSLVTDNQPQHF
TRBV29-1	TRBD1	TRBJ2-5	CSVGQGETQYF
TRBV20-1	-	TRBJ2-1	CSAMRGPKDEQFF
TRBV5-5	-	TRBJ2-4	CASSLDSTFKNIQYF
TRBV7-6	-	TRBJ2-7	CASSLGPPYEQYF
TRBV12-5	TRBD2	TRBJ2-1	CASGFRRKAGGPDEQFF
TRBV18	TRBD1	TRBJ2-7	CASSTGIKYEQYF
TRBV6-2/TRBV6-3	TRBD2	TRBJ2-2	CASLSGRVDTGELFF
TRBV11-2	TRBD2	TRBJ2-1	CASRFYSGGFYNEQFF
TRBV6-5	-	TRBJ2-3	CASSYSRRDLAYF
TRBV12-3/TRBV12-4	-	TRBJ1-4	CASSFYEGKGEKLFF
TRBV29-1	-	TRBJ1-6	CSAKRDTNSPLHF
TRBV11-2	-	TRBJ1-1	CASSLERGLEAFF
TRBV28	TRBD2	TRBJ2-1	CASSHSGRVESDEQFF
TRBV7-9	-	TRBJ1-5	CASSSSGAPQPQHF
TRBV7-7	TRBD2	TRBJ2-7	CASSQGLAEGIYEQYF
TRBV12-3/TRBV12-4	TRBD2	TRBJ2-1	CASSRIASGIEQFF
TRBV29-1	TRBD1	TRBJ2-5	CSVRNRGMETQYF
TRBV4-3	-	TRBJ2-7	CASSQGQALGEQYF
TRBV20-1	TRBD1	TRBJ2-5	CSARGGQGGSRETQYF
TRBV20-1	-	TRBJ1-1	CSARGARTEAFF
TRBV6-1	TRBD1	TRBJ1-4	CASSPDRAWEKLFF
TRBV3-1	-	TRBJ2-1	CASSPMKNEQFF
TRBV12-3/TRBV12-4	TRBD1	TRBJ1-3	CASSSGDSSGNTIYF
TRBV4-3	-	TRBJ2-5	CASSQDPEETQYF
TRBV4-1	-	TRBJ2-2	CASSQPPIFPHLGELFF
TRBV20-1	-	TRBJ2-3	CSASTGVDTQYF
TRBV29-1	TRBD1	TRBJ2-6	CSAAMTGGSIYGANVLTF
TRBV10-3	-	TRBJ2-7	CAISESFRDSYEQYF